This T cell receptor (beta chain) was profiled in a study of cytomegalovirus exposure and HLA in healthy donors. Of note for this clone: Its antigen is still unknown.

The ends lost 4 bases at V and 2 bases at J; junction bases unmatched: 2. CDR1 is SQVTM and CDR2 is ANQGSEA in the germline V gene. The CDR3 is 12 residues long. The study, taken as a whole, reports: Most observed TCR sequences were rare, whereas some public TCRs were detected in many donors.

Assay: immunoSEQ multiplex PCR; the TCRdb copy retains only in-frame clones and omits some. The sample shows roughly 80,000 clones, roughly 94% of them seen only once. The V and J genes are TRBV29-1 and TRBJ2-7; 7 bases are shared with TRBD2. The origin of this receptor is a woman aged 18 to 35 in good health and CMV-seropositive. Input material: PBMCs. The CDR3 DNA reads TGCAGCGTTGCGGGAGGTCCCTACGAGCAGTACTTC. This gives the protein CSVAGGPYEQYF.